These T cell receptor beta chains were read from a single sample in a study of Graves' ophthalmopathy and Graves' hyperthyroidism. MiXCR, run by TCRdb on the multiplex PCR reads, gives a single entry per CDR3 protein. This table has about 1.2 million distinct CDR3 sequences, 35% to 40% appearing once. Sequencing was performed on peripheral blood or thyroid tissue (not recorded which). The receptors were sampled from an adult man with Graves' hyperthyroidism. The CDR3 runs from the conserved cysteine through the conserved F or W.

CDR3: CASSPGPNTGAFF
V: TRBV7-2
J: TRBJ1-1

CDR3: CASSLKAGLAGGPTGELFF
V: TRBV7-3
J: TRBJ2-2

CDR3: CAISESGDTGELFF
V: TRBV10-3
J: TRBJ2-2

CDR3: CATSHRLEERNPEAFF
V: TRBV15
J: TRBJ1-1

CDR3: CASSLALAGSQETQYF
V: TRBV7-2
J: TRBJ2-5

CDR3: CASLTAENTEAFF
V: TRBV19
J: TRBJ1-1

CDR3: CSALDGAYEQYF
V: TRBV29-1
J: TRBJ2-7

CDR3: CASSESRQLYF
V: TRBV10-2
J: TRBJ2-7

CDR3: CSARDLVLSSSYEQYF
V: TRBV20-1
J: TRBJ2-7

CDR3: CAGSRTLAQPQHF
V: TRBV18
J: TRBJ1-5

CDR3: CASSLSWTSGGHSKETQYF
V: TRBV25-1
J: TRBJ2-5

CDR3: CASEDPGDSPLHF
V: TRBV6-1
J: TRBJ1-6

CDR3: CASTPPAGLETQYF
V: TRBV2
J: TRBJ2-5

CDR3: CASSVRDSLLNYGYTF
V: TRBV10-2
J: TRBJ1-2

CDR3: CAISVGTGIGYGYTF
V: TRBV10-3
J: TRBJ1-2

CDR3: CSGRGANEKLFF
V: TRBV20-1
J: TRBJ1-4

CDR3: CAGLEGAVSGTEAFF
V: TRBV6-7
J: TRBJ1-1

CDR3: CASSQARPYYGYTF
V: TRBV5-1
J: TRBJ1-2

CDR3: CASRSQGGNQPQHF
V: TRBV19
J: TRBJ1-5

CDR3: CAIRATSYEQYF
V: TRBV10-3
J: TRBJ2-7

CDR3: CATSKIGGGESPLHF
V: TRBV15
J: TRBJ1-6